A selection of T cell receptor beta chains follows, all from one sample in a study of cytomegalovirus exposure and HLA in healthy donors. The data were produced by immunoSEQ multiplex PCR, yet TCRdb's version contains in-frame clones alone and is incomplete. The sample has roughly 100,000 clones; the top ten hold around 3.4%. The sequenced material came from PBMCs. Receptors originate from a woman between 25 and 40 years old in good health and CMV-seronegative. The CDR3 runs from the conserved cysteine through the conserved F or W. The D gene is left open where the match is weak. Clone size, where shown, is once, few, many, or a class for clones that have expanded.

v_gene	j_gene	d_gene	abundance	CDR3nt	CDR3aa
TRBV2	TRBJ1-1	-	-	TGTGCCAGCAGTGAAAGGGAGTTGAACACTGAAGCTTTCTTT	CASSERELNTEAFF
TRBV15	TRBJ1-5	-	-	TGTGCCACCAGCAGCGGGGGAGGCAATCAGCCCCAGCATTTT	CATSSGGGNQPQHF
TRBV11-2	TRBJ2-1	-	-	TGTGCCAGCAGCTTAGCTAGCTCGTACAATGAGCAGTTCTTC	CASSLASSYNEQFF
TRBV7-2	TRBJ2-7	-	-	TGTGCCAGCAGCTTACAAACAGGGATACTCTACGAGCAGTACTTC	CASSLQTGILYEQYF
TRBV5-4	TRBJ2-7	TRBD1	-	TGTGCCAGCAGACAGGGACAGTCTTACGAGCAGTACTTC	CASRQGQSYEQYF
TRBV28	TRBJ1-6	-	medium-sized	TGTGCCAGCAGTTCCCAGGACTCCTATAATTCACCCCTCCACTTT	CASSSQDSYNSPLHF
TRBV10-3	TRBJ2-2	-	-	TGTGCCATCAGTAGTACAGCTAACACCGGGGAGCTGTTTTTT	CAISSTANTGELFF
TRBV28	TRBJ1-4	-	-	TGTGCCAGCAGGCGCCCGCGAGGATCGGAAAAACTGTTTTTT	CASRRPRGSEKLFF
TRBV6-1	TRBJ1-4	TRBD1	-	TGTGCCAGCAGTATGACCGACAGGGGTAATGAAAAACTGTTTTTT	CASSMTDRGNEKLFF
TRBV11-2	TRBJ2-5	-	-	TGTGCCAGCAGCATCGACAGGTCCGAGACCCAGTACTTC	CASSIDRSETQYF
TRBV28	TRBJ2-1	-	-	TGTGCCAGCCTTACCTCCGGGTCCAGAAGTTTCGGTGAGCAGTTCTTC	CASLTSGSRSFGEQFF
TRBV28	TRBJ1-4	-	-	TGTGCCAGCGTCATGGGCCAGGACGAGGGTGAAAAACTGTTTTTT	CASVMGQDEGEKLFF
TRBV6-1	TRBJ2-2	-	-	TGTGCCAGCGGGGGCTGGGAGCTGTTTTTT	CASGGWELFF
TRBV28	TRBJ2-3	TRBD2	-	TGTGCCAGCAGAACGACGCCTAGCGGATACACAGATACGCAGTATTTT	CASRTTPSGYTDTQYF
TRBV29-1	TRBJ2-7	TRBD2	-	TGCAGCGTTGCACGGGGGGGCCTAGTCGAGCAGTACTTC	CSVARGGLVEQYF
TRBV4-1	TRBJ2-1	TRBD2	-	TGCGCCAGCAGCCCCCCCCCAGCGGGGGGGGTCGATGAGCAGTTCTTC	CASSPPPAGGVDEQFF
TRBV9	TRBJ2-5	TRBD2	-	TGTGCCAGCAGCGAAGGCGGAGGCGGGAGCGCAGGCGAGACCCAGTACTTC	CASSEGGGGSAGETQYF
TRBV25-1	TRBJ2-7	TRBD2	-	TGTGCCAGCAGTGAATGGGAGGGTAGCTACGAGCAGTACTTC	CASSEWEGSYEQYF
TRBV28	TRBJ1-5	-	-	TGTGCCAGCAGCCTGCTCGGGGGAACTATGGGCAATCAGCCCCAGCATTTT	CASSLLGGTMGNQPQHF
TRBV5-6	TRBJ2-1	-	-	TGTGCCAGCAGCTTCTCCTTCAATGAGCAGTTCTTC	CASSFSFNEQFF
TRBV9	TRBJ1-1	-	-	TGTGCCAGCAGGTCCTGGGGGGGGAACACTGAAGCTTTCTTT	CASRSWGGNTEAFF
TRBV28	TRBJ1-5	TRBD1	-	TGTGCCAGCTCAGGGGGCCAGGTTGATCAGCCCCAGCATTTT	CASSGGQVDQPQHF
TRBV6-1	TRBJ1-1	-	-	TGTGCCAGCAGTGAATCGAGACACCTGAACACTGAAGCTTTCTTT	CASSESRHLNTEAFF
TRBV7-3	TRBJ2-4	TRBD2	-	TGTGCCAGCAGCCCGGGGGGGGCTCTGGCCAAAAACATTCAGTACTTC	CASSPGGALAKNIQYF
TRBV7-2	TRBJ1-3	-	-	TGTGCCAGCAGCCCTAATGGGGCTGGCGGCGGAAACACCATATATTTT	CASSPNGAGGGNTIYF
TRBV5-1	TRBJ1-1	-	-	TGCGCCAGCAGCGGAACACAGGTTCTCGCGGCTGAAGCTTTCTTT	CASSGTQVLAAEAFF
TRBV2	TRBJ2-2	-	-	TGTGCCAGCAGTGAATTACCAGGAGGCACCGGGGAGCTGTTTTTT	CASSELPGGTGELFF
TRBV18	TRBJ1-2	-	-	TGTGCCAGCTCAGCGGAACAGGCCGGGTATGGCTACACCTTC	CASSAEQAGYGYTF
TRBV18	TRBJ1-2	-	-	TGTGCCAGCTCACCGACACAGGGCGGCTACACCTTC	CASSPTQGGYTF
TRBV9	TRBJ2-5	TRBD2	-	TGTGCCAGCAGCCCAAGCGGGGGCCAGGGGGAGACCCAGTACTTC	CASSPSGGQGETQYF
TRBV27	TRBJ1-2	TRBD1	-	TGTGCCAGCAGTCGCTACCGGGACAGCTCCTATGGCTACACCTTC	CASSRYRDSSYGYTF
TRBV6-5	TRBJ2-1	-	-	TGTGCCAGCAGTTTTCAGGGTAATGAGCAGTTCTTC	CASSFQGNEQFF
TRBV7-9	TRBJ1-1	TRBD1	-	TGTGCCAGCAGCTTAGTTATGAGGAAGGGGGCGGAGAACACTGAAGCTTTCTTT	CASSLVMRKGAENTEAFF
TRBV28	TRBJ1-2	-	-	TGTGCCAGCCTAATGGGGGGACCTCCTAACTATGGCTACACCTTC	CASLMGGPPNYGYTF
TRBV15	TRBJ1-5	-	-	TGTGCCACCAGCAGAGAAAACTATAGCAATCAGCCCCAGCATTTT	CATSRENYSNQPQHF
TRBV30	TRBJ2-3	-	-	TGTGCCTGGACCGGGGTAACAGATACGCAGTATTTT	CAWTGVTDTQYF
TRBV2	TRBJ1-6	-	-	TGTGCCAGCAAACAGGAGAGCTCCTATAATTCACCCCTCCACTTT	CASKQESSYNSPLHF
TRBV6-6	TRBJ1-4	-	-	TGTGCCAGCAGTTACTCAGCCGGGAGGGGTGAAAAACTGTTTTTT	CASSYSAGRGEKLFF
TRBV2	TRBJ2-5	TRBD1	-	TGTGCCATCTTCGACAGGGGTGGAGAGACCCAGTACTTC	CAIFDRGGETQYF
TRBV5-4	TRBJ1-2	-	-	TGTGCCAGCGGACGGACTGAAAACTATGGCTACACCTTC	CASGRTENYGYTF
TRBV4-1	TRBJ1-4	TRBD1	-	TGCGCCAGCAGCGCTACCCGGGACAGCAGATCCTTTGAAAAACTGTTTTTT	CASSATRDSRSFEKLFF
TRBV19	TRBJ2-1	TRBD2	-	TGTGCCAGCGAAACTAGCGGGGACTACAATGAGCAGTTCTTC	CASETSGDYNEQFF
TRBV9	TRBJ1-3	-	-	TGTGCCAGCAGCGGGACTTACATGGCTGGAAACACCATATATTTT	CASSGTYMAGNTIYF
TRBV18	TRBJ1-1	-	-	TGTGCCAGCCAAAACAGGGCCGGGAACACTGAAGCTTTCTTT	CASQNRAGNTEAFF
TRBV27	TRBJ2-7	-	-	TGTGCCAGCAGTTCGACGCTGGAGGGCTACGAGCAGTACTTC	CASSSTLEGYEQYF
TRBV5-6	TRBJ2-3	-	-	TGTGCCAGCAGCTTGGCCGTTGGGCCCACAGATACGCAGTATTTT	CASSLAVGPTDTQYF
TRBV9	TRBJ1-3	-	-	TGTGCCAGCAGCGCCCCTCAGTTGGGAAACACCATATATTTT	CASSAPQLGNTIYF